The 8 T cell receptor beta chains in this list originate from one sample, sequenced in a study of cytomegalovirus exposure and HLA in healthy donors. Data came from immunoSEQ multiplex PCR; TCRdb stores just in-frame clones and leaves some out. The sample has some 71,000 clones; about 94% are singletons. The sequencing sample was made of PBMCs. These receptors came from a woman between 18 and 29 years old in good health and CMV-seronegative.

The rearrangement joins TRBV5-6 to TRBJ2-6, with TRBD2 as a possible D gene (5 bases). The CDR3 contains 18 residues. Per germline, CDR1 SGHDT and CDR2 YYEEEE. Trimming pared 0 bases from V and 3 bases from J, leaving 16 bases between. This chain's CDR3 is CASSLGGHLGSGANVLTF. The CDR3 DNA sequence: TGTGCCAGCAGCTTGGGTGGGCACCTGGGGAGTGGGGCCAACGTCCTGACTTTC. Variable domain in full (rest from reference TRBV5-6 and TRBJ2-6): DAGVTQSPTHLIKTRGQQVTLRCSPKSGHDTVSWYQQALGQGPQFIFQYYEEEERQRGNFPDRFSGHQFPNYSSELNVNALLLGDSALYLCASSLGGHLGSGANVLTFGAGSRLTVL.

The V call is TRBV2, the J call TRBJ2-3, with D possibly being TRBD2 (5 bases). Germline V gene sequence: CDR1 SNHLY, CDR2 FYNNEI. The V gene lost 3 bases and the J gene lost 6 bases, with 19 bases spanning the gap. CDR3 size: 16 residues. CDR3 protein: CASSEVLGGSEDTQYF. The CDR3 DNA reads TGTGCCAGCAGTGAGGTCCTGGGTGGGAGTGAGGATACGCAGTATTTT.

The chain couples TRBV9 to TRBJ1-1; 9 bases are shared with TRBD1. There are 14 residues in the CDR3. V lost 4 bases to trimming and J lost 7 bases; unmatched junction nucleotides: 8. Germline V gives CDR1 SGDLS, CDR2 YYNGEE. The CDR3 DNA reads as TGTGCCAGCAGCTCATACACAGGGGGCGGTGAAGCTTTCTTT. Its protein is CASSSYTGGGEAFF.

This rearrangement joins TRBV10-3 to TRBJ2-7, with D tentatively TRBD2 (6 bases). Germline V gives CDR1 ENHRY, CDR2 SYGVKD. This CDR3 has 16 residues. V lost 2 bases and J lost 9, with 23 bases in between. This CDR3 is CAISERWASDSLRQYF. The CDR3 DNA follows: TGTGCCATCAGTGAGCGGTGGGCTAGCGATTCACTCCGGCAGTACTTC.

The rearrangement uses TRBV29-1 and TRBJ2-1; 11 bases agree with TRBD2. V lost 6 bases to trimming and J lost 7 bases; unmatched junction nucleotides: 11. The CDR3 contains 15 residues. Per germline, CDR1 SQVTM and CDR2 ANQGSEA. The CDR3 loop is CSVRATSGGWNEQFF. The DNA for the CDR3 is TGCAGCGTCCGCGCTACTAGCGGGGGATGGAATGAGCAGTTCTTC.

The J gene is TRBJ2-1, the V gene TRBV10-3; 9 bases align to TRBD2. V was clipped by 8 bases and J by 4 bases; unmatched bases: 9. Germline CDR1 is ENHRY and CDR2 is SYGVKD. CDR3 length: 15 residues. In DNA, the CDR3 is TGTGCCATCTTAGCGGGAGTAGCTTCTTACAATGAGCAGTTCTTC. This codes for CAILAGVASYNEQFF.

V usage is TRBV18 and J usage is TRBJ1-3; tentatively, D is TRBD1 (5 bases). V was clipped by 8 bases and J by 4 bases, with 18 bases between them. From germline, CDR1 is KGHSH and CDR2 LQKENI. This CDR3 region has 15 residues. The CDR3 DNA follows: TGTGCCAGCAAGGATCCCAGGGAGGCAGGAAACACCATATATTTT. This translates into CASKDPREAGNTIYF.

V gene TRBV9 combines with J gene TRBJ2-5, with 12 bases that match TRBD2. With V trimmed by 0 bases and J by 7 bases, 4 bases remained unmatched. The CDR3 has 15 residues. Germline V gene sequence: CDR1 SGDLS, CDR2 YYNGEE. CDR3 amino acids: CASSVASGGAGTQYF. In DNA, the CDR3 is TGTGCCAGCAGCGTAGCTAGCGGGGGGGCGGGGACCCAGTACTTC.